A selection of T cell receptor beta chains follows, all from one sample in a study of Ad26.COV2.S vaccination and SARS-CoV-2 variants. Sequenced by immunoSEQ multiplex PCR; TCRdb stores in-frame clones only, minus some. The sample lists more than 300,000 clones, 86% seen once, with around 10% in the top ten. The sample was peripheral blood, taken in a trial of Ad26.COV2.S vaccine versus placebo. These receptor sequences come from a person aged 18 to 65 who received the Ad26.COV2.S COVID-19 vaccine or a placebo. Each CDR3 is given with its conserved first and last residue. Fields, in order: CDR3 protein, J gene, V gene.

CASSLRDRISYEQYF	TRBJ2-7	TRBV28
CASSQGDRRFGNIQYF	TRBJ2-4	TRBV3-1/TRBV3-2
CSVAHNEQYF	TRBJ2-7	TRBV29-1
CASSFGVGYGYTF	TRBJ1-2	TRBV5-4
CASSIGGASGYTF	TRBJ1-2	TRBV19
CASSLGLPNTGELFF	TRBJ2-2	TRBV7-7
CASRRTGPYNSPLHF	TRBJ1-6	TRBV5-5
CASSPVGERRETQYF	TRBJ2-5	TRBV7-9
CASSRDRDHGDKDYEQYF	TRBJ2-7	TRBV18
CASSEGFNGDSPLHF	TRBJ1-6	TRBV6-4
CASEAGVYNEQFF	TRBJ2-1	TRBV10-3
CSAKESNQPQHF	TRBJ1-5	TRBV29-1
CASSLAGLAAGYEQYF	TRBJ2-7	TRBV5-1
CASSQVMNTGELFF	TRBJ2-2	TRBV3-1/TRBV3-2
CAILGTVGSGTEAFF	TRBJ1-1	TRBV5-4
CASSWDRSYEQYF	TRBJ2-7	TRBV5-1
CASSWTGLGANVLTF	TRBJ2-6	TRBV11-2
CSVEGPGNRPGNTIYF	TRBJ1-3	TRBV29-1
CASSVDDRVGEQYF	TRBJ2-7	TRBV9
CASSTSNTGTEAFF	TRBJ1-1	TRBV19
CACRLAGNYNEQFF	TRBJ2-1	TRBV6-5
CASSLVSGPGSNQPQHF	TRBJ1-5	TRBV7-2
CSADRGTTEAFF	TRBJ1-1	TRBV29-1
CASSRDLLQPQHF	TRBJ1-5	TRBV19
CASSSLGKRMRTDTQYF	TRBJ2-3	TRBV14
CSVVGGAGYTF	TRBJ1-2	TRBV29-1
CASSLDQATQYF	TRBJ2-5	TRBV28
CASSSYGQGGGETQYF	TRBJ2-5	TRBV6-2/TRBV6-3
CASSAGTVQNTEAFF	TRBJ1-1	TRBV9
CASSIGTVSTGELFF	TRBJ2-2	TRBV19
CASSHTSGPQFF	TRBJ2-1	TRBV3-1/TRBV3-2
CSVGRGNSNEKLFF	TRBJ1-4	TRBV29-1
CASSSSGRETQYF	TRBJ2-5	TRBV19
CASSQDRQPGEQFF	TRBJ2-1	TRBV4-3
CATSDFGGTYNEQFF	TRBJ2-1	TRBV24-1
CASSDLAGPDLRKTQYF	TRBJ2-5	TRBV6-1
CASSLQNQETQYF	TRBJ2-5	TRBV7-2
CASSSNRGSPGNTIYF	TRBJ1-3	TRBV9
CASSQKHNNEQFF	TRBJ2-1	TRBV4-3
CASRTRSQYEQYF	TRBJ2-7	TRBV6-5
CATSQRVAGVGTDTQYF	TRBJ2-3	TRBV15
CASSMVEVSNQPQHF	TRBJ1-5	TRBV19
CASSPKGVSGGPDTQYF	TRBJ2-3	TRBV4-1
CASSVQGAGEKLFF	TRBJ1-4	TRBV2
CASTPEGAGELFF	TRBJ2-2	TRBV5-1
CASSPGTDNQPQHF	TRBJ1-5	TRBV19
CAISELAGGPYEQYF	TRBJ2-7	TRBV10-3
CASSSAGTDSNEQFF	TRBJ2-1	TRBV28
CASSQALANSPLHF	TRBJ1-6	TRBV4-1
CASRRQGDPDTQYF	TRBJ2-3	TRBV5-6
CASSPLIQSSGPQHF	TRBJ1-5	TRBV19
CASSQGLVAGGGETQYF	TRBJ2-5	TRBV4-3
CASSEGGSSNQPQHF	TRBJ1-5	TRBV3-1/TRBV3-2
CASNRGRNTEAFF	TRBJ1-1	TRBV5-8
CASSSYYEQYF	TRBJ2-7	TRBV7-8
CASSQEGALDTGELFF	TRBJ2-2	TRBV3-1/TRBV3-2
CASLTNDTPVGFGNQPQHF	TRBJ1-5	TRBV27